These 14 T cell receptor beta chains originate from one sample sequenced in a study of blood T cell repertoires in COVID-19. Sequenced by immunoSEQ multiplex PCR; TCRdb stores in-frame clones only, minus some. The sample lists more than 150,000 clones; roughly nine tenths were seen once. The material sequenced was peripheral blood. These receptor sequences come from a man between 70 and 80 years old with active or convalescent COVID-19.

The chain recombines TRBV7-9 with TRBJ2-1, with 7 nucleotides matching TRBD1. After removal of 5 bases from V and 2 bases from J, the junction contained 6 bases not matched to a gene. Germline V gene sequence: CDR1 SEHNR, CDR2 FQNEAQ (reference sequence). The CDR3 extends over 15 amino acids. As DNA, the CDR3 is TGTGCCAGCAGCACCCGACAGGGACCCTACAATGAGCAGTTCTTC. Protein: CASSTRQGPYNEQFF.

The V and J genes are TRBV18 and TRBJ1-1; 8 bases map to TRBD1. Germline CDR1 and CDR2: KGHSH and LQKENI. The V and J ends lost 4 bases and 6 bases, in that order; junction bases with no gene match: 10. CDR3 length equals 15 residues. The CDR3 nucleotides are TGTGCCAGCTCACTAGCGTCGCAGGGGGCATCTGAAGCTTTCTTT. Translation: CASSLASQGASEAFF.

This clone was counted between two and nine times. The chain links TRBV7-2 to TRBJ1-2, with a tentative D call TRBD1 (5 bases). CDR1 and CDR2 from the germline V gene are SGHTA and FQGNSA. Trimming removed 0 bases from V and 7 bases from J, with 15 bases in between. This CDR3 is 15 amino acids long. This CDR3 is CASSLAPQGGGGYTF. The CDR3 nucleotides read TGTGCCAGCAGCTTAGCCCCCCAGGGAGGCGGTGGCTACACCTTC.

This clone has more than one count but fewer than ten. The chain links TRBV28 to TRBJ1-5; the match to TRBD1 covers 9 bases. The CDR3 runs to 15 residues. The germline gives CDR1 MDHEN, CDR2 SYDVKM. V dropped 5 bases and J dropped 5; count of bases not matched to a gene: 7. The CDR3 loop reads CASSPGDREYQPQHF. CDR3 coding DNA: TGTGCCAGCAGTCCCGGGGACAGGGAGTATCAGCCCCAGCATTTT.

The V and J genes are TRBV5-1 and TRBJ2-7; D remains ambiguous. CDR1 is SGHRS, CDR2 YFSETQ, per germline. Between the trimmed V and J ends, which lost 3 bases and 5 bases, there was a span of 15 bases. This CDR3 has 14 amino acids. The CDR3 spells CASSYELEKHEQYF. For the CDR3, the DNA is TGCGCCAGCAGCTACGAACTTGAGAAGCACGAGCAGTACTTC.

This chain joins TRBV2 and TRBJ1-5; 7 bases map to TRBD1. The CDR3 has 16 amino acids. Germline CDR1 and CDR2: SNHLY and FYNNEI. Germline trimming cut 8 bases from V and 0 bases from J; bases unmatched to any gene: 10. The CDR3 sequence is CASRGDSNYSNQPQHF. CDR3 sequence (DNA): TGTGCCAGCCGTGGGGACAGCAATTATAGCAATCAGCCCCAGCATTTT.

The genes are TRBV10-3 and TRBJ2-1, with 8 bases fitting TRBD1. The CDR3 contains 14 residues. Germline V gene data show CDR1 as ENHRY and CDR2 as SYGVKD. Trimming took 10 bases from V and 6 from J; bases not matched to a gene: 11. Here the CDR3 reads CATFTTGGRNEQFF. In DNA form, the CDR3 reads TGTGCCACCTTTACAACAGGGGGTCGCAATGAGCAGTTCTTC.

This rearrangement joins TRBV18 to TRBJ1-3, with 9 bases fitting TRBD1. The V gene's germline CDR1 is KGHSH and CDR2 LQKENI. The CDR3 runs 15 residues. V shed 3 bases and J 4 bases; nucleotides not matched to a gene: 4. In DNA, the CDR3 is TGTGCCAGCTCACCGGACAGGGGAAAGGGAAACACCATATATTTT. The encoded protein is CASSPDRGKGNTIYF.

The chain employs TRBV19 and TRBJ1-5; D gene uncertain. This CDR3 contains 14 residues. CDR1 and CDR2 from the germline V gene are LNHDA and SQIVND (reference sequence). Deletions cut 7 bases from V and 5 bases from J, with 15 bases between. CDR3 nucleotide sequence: TGTGCCAGTACGCCGGGAAGACTTTATCAGCCCCAGCATTTT. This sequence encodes CASTPGRLYQPQHF. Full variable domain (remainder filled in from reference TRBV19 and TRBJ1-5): DGGITQSPKYLFRKEGQNVTLSCEQNLNHDAMYWYRQDPGQGLRLIYYSQIVNDFQKGDIAEGYSVSREKKESFPLTVTSAQKNPTAFYLCASTPGRLYQPQHFGDGTRLSIL.

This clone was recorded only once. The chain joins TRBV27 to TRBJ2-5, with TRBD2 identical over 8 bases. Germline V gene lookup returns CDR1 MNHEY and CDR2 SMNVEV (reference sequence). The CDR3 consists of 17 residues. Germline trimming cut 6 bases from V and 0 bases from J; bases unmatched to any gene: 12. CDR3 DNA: TGTGCCAGCAGACTACCCCCGCCGCGGGGGGACCAAGAGACCCAGTACTTC. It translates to CASRLPPPRGDQETQYF.

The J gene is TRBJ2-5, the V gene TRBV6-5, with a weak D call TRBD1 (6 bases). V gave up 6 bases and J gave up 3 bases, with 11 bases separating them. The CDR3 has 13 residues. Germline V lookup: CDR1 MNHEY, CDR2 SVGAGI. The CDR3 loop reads CASRGTFKETQYF. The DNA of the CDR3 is TGTGCCAGCAGGGGGACATTTAAAGAGACCCAGTACTTC.

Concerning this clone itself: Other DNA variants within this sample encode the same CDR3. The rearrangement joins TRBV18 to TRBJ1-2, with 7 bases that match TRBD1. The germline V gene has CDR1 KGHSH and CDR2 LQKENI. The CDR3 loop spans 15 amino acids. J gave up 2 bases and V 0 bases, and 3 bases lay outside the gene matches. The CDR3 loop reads CASSPPGGRNYGYTF. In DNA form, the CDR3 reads TGTGCCAGCTCACCACCAGGGGGCCGGAACTATGGCTACACCTTC.

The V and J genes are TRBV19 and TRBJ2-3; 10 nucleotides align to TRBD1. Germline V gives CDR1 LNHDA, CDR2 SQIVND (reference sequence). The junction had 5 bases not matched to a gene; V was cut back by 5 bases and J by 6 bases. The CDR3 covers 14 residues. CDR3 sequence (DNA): TGTGCCAGTAGTCCGACAGGGGGCGAGGATACGCAGTATTTT. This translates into CASSPTGGEDTQYF. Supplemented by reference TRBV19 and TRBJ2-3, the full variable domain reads DGGITQSPKYLFRKEGQNVTLSCEQNLNHDAMYWYRQDPGQGLRLIYYSQIVNDFQKGDIAEGYSVSREKKESFPLTVTSAQKNPTAFYLCASSPTGGEDTQYFGPGTRLTVL.

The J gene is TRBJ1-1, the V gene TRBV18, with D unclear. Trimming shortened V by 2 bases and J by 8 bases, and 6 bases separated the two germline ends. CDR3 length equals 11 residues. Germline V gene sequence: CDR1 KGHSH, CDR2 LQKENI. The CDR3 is CASSPFPEAFF. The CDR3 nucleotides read TGTGCCAGCTCACCATTTCCGGAAGCTTTCTTT.